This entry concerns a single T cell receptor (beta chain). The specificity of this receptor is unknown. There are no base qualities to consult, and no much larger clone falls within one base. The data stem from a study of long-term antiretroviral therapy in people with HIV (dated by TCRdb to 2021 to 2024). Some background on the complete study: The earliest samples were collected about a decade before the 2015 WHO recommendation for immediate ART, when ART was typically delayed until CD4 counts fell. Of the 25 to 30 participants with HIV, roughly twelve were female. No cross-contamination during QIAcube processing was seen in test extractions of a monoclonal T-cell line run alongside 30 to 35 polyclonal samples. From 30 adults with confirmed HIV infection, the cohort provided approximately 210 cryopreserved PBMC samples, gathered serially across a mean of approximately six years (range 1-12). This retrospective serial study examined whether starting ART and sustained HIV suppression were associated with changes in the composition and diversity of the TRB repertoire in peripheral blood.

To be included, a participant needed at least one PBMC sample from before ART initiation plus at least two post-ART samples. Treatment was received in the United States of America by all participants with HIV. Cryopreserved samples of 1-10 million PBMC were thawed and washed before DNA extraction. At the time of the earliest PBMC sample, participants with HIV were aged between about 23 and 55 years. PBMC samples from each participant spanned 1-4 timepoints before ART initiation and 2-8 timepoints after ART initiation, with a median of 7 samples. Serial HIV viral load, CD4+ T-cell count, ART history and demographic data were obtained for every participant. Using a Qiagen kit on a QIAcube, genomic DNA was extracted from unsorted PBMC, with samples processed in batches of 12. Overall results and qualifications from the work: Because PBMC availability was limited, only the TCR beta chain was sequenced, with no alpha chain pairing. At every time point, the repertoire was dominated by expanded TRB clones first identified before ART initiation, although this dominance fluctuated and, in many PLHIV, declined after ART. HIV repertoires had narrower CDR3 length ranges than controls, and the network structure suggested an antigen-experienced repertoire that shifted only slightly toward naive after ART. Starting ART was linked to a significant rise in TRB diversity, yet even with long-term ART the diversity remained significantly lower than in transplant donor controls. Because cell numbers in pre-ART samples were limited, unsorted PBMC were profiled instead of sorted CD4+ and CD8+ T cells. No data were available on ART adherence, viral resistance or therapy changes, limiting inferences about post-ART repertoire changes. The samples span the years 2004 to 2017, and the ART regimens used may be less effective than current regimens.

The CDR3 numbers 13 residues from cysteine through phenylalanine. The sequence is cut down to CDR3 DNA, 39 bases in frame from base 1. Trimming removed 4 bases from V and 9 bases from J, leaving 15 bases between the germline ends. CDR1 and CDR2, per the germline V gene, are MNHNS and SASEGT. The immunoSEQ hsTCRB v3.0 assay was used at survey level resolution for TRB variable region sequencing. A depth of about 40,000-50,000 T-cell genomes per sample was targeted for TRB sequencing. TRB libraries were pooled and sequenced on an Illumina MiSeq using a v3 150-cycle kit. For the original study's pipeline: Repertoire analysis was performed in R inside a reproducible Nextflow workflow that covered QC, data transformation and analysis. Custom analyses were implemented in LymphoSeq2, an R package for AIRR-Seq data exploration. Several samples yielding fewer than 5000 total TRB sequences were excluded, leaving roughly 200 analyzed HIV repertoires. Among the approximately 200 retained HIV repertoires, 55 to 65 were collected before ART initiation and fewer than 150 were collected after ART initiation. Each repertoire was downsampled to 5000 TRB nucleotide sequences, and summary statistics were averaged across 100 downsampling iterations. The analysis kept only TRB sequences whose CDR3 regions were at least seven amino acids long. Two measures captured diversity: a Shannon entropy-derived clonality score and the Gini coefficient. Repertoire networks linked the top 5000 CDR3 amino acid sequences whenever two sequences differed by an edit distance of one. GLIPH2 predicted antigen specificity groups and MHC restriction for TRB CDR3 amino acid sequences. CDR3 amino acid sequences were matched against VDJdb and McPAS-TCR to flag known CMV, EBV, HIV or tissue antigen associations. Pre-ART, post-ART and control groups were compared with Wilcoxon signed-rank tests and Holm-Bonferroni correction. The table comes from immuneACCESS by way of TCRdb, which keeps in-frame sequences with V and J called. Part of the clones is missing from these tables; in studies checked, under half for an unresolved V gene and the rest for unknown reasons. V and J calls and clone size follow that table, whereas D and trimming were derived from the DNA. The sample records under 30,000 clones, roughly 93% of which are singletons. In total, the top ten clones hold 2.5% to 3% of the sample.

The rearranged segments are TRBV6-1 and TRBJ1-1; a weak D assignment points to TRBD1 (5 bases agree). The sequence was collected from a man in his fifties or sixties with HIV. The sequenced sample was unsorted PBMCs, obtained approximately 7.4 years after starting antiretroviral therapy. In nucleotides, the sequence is TGTGCCAGCAGTGTGGGACCGGGGAGGAAAGCTTTCTTT. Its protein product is CASSVGPGRKAFF.